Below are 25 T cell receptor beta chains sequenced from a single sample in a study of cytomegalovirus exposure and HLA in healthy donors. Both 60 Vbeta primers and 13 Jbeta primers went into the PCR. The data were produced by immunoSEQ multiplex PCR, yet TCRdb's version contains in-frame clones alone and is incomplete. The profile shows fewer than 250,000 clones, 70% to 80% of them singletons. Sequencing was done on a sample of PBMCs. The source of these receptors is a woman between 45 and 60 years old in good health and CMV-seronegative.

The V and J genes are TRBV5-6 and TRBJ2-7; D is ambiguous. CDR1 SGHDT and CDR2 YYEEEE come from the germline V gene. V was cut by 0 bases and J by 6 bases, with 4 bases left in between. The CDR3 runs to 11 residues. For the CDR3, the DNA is TGTGCCAGCAGCTTGGGAGGCGAGCAGTACTTC. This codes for CASSLGGEQYF.

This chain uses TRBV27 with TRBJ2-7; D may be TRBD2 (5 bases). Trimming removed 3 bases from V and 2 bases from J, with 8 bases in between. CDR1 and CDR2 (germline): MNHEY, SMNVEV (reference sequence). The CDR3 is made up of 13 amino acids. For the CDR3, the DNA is TGTGCCAGCAGTTTGGGGAGTGCCTACGAGCAGTACTTC. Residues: CASSLGSAYEQYF.

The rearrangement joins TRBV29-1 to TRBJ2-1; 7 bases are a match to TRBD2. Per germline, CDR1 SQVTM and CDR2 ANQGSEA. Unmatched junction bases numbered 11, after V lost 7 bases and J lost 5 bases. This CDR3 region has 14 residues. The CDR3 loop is CSGGGLGGNNEQFF. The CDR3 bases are TGCAGCGGGGGGGGGTTGGGAGGGAACAATGAGCAGTTCTTC.

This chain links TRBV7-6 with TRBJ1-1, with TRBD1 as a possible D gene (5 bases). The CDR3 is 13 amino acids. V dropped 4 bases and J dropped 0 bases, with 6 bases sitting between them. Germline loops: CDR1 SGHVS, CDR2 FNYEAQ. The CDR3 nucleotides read TGTGCCAGCAGCTCGACAGTGAACACTGAAGCTTTCTTT. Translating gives CASSSTVNTEAFF.

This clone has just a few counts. As DNA, the CDR3 is TGTGCCAGCAGCAAACAGGGAGCTGGCAATCAGCCCCAGCATTTT. It encodes CASSKQGAGNQPQHF. The chain links TRBV5-6 to TRBJ1-5, with a possible D match to TRBD1 (6 bases). Germline V lookup: CDR1 SGHDT, CDR2 YYEEEE. The ends were cut back, 4 bases at V and 2 bases at J, with 13 bases in the middle. The CDR3 sequence is 15 residues long.

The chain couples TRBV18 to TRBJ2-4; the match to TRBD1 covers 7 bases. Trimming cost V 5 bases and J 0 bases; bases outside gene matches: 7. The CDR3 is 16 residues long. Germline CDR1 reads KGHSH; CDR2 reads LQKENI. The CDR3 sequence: CASSIQGQLAKNIQYF. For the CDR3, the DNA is TGTGCCAGCTCAATACAGGGGCAACTAGCCAAAAACATTCAGTACTTC. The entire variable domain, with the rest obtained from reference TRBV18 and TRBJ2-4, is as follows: NAGVMQNPRHLVRRRGQEARLRCSPMKGHSHVYWYRQLPEEGLKFMVYLQKENIIDESGMPKERFSAEFPKEGPSILRIQQVVRGDSAAYFCASSIQGQLAKNIQYFGAGTRLSVL.

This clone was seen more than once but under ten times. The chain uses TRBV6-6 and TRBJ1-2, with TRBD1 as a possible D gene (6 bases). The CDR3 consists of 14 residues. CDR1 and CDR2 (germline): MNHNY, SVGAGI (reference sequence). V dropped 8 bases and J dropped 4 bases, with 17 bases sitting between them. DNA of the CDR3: TGTGCCAGCGGCTCGCCCGGGACACTCTATGGCTACACCTTC. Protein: CASGSPGTLYGYTF.

The CDR3 region is CATESGLGRDYGYTF. In DNA, the CDR3 is TGTGCCACCGAATCGGGACTAGGGAGAGACTATGGCTACACCTTC. The V call is TRBV19, the J call TRBJ1-2; tentative D call: TRBD1 (5 bases). The germline CDR1 and CDR2 sequences are LNHDA and SQIVND (reference sequence). This CDR3 contains 15 residues. Trimming shortened V by 10 bases and J by 3 bases, and 21 bases separated the two germline ends.

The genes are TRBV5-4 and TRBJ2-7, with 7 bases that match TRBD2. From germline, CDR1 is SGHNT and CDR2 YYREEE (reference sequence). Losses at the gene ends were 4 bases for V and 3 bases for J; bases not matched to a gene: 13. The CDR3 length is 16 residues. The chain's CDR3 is CASSPRGLVAGYEQYF. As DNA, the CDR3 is TGTGCCAGCAGCCCACGAGGGTTGGTAGCGGGCTACGAGCAGTACTTC.

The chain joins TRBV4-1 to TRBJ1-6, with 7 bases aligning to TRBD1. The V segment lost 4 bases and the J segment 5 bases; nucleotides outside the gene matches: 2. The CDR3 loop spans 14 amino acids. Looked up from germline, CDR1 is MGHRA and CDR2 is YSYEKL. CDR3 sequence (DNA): TGCGCCAGCAGCCTCGGGACAGATAATTCACCCCTCCACTTT. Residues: CASSLGTDNSPLHF.

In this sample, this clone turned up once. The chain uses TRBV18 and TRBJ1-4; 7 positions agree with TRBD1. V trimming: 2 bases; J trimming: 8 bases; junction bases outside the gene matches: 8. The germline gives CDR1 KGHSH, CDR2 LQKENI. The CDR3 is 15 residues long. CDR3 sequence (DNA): TGTGCCAGCTCACCAGAGGTCTCACAGGGGGAAAAACTGTTTTTT. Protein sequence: CASSPEVSQGEKLFF.

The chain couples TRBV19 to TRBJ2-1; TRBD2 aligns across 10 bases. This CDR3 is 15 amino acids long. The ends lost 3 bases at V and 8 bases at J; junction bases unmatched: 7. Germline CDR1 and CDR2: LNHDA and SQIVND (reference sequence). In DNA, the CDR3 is TGTGCCAGTAGTATGACCAGCGGGAGGGCCTATGAGCAGTTCTTC. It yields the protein CASSMTSGRAYEQFF.

The CDR3 sequence is CASRTDYGYTF. CDR3 DNA sequence: TGTGCCAGCAGAACAGACTATGGCTACACCTTC. The chain combines TRBV6-6 with TRBJ1-2; D unresolved. The germline gives CDR1 MNHNY, CDR2 SVGAGI (reference sequence). The CDR3 is 11 residues long. V dropped 6 bases and J dropped 3 bases, with 5 bases sitting between them.

CDR3 sequence (DNA): TGTGCCAGTAGTCCGGAGGGAGGGGTGGAGGAGACCCAGTACTTC. As protein: CASSPEGGVEETQYF. The chain uses TRBV19 and TRBJ2-5; 7 positions match TRBD2. The CDR3 covers 15 residues. Germline CDR1 LNHDA, CDR2 SQIVND (reference sequence). The junction had 11 bases not matched to a gene; V was cut back by 5 bases and J by 5 bases.

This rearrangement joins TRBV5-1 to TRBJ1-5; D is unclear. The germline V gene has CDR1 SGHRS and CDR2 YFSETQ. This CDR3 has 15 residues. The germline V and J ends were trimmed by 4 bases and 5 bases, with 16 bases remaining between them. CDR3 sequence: CASSEAGGTDQPQHF. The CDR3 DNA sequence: TGCGCCAGCAGCGAGGCAGGAGGTACTGATCAGCCCCAGCATTTT.

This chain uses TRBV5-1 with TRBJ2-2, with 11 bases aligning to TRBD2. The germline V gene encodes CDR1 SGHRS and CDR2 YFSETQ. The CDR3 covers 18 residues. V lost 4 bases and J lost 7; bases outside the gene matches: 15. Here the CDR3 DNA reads TGCGCCAGCAGCGGAACTGGACTAGCGGGCATGGACGTCGGGGAGCTGTTTTTT. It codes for CASSGTGLAGMDVGELFF.

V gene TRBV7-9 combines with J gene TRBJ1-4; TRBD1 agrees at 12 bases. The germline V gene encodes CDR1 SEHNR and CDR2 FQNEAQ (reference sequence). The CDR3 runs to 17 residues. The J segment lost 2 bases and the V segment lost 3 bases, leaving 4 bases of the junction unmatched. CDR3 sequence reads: CASSFMGQGATNEKLFF. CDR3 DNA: TGTGCCAGCAGCTTTATGGGACAGGGGGCCACTAATGAAAAACTGTTTTTT.

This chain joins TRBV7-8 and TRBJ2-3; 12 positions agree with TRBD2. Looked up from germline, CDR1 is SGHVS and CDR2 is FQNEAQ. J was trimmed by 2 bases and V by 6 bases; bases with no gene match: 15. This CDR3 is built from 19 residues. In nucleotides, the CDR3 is TGTGCCAGCAGTTGGAGGCTAGCGGGGGGGGCCCTAAACACAGATACGCAGTATTTT. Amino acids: CASSWRLAGGALNTDTQYF.

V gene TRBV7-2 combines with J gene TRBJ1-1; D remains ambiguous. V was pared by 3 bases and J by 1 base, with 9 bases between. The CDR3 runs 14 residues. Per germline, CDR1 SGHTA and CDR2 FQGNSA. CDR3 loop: CASSFNGRNTEAFF. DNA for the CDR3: TGTGCCAGCAGCTTTAACGGGAGGAACACTGAAGCTTTCTTT.

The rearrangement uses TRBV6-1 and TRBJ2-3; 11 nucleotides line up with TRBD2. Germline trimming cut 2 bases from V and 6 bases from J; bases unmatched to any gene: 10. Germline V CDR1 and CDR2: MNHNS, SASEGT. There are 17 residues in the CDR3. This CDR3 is CASSEPSLAGVSDTQYF. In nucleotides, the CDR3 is TGTGCCAGCAGTGAACCCTCACTAGCGGGAGTTTCGGATACGCAGTATTTT.

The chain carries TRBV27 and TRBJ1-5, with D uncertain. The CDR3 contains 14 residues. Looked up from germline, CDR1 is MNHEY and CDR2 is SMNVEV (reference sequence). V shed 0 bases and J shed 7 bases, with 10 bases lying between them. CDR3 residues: CASSLSPRSQPQHF. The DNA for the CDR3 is TGTGCCAGCAGTTTATCTCCGAGGAGCCAGCCCCAGCATTTT.

The CDR3 nucleotides are TGTGCCAGCAGCTTAGGAGGGGGCACCTACGAGCAGTACTTC. This translates into CASSLGGGTYEQYF. V and J are TRBV7-9 and TRBJ2-5; 7 bases are shared with TRBD1. TRBJ2-7 explains the end of the DNA better; the J call may be wrong. CDR3 length: 14 amino acids. The germline gives CDR1 SEHNR, CDR2 FQNEAQ (reference sequence).

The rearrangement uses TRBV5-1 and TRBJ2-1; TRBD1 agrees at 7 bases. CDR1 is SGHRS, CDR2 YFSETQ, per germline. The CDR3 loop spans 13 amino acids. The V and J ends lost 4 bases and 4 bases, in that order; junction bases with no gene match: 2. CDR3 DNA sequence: TGCGCCAGCAGCGGGGGACAGTACAATGAGCAGTTCTTC. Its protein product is CASSGGQYNEQFF.

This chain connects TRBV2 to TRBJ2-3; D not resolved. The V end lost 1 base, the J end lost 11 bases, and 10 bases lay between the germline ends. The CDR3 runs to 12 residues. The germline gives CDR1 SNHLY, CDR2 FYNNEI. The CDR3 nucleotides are TGTGCCAGCAGTGAAGAGACGAGGCGGCAGTATTTT. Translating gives CASSEETRRQYF.

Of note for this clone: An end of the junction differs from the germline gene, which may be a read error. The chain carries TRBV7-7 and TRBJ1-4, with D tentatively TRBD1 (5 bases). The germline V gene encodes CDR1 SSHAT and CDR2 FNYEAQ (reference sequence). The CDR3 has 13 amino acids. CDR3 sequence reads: CASRGRVNEKLFF. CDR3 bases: TGTGCTAGCAGAGGCAGGGTAAATGAAAAACTGTTTTTT.